Below are 12 T cell receptor beta chains sequenced from a single sample in a study of blood T cell repertoires in COVID-19. Clones were sequenced by immunoSEQ multiplex PCR, and TCRdb holds only the in-frame ones, with some missing. In the table there are about 210,000 clones, about four fifths of which are singletons. The sample was peripheral blood. Every receptor here comes from a woman aged 40 to 55 with acute or convalescent COVID-19.

This chain uses TRBV27 with TRBJ2-7; 10 positions agree with TRBD1. This CDR3 is built from 14 residues. With V trimmed by 2 bases and J by 3 bases, 1 base remained unmatched. Germline V gene lookup returns CDR1 MNHEY and CDR2 SMNVEV (reference sequence). The CDR3 nucleotides are TGTGCCAGCAGTTTAAGGACAGGGGGCTACGAGCAGTACTTC. Translated: CASSLRTGGYEQYF.

V is TRBV5-5 and J is TRBJ2-7; TRBD2 might be the D (5 bases). Trimming shortened V by 0 bases and J by 2 bases, and 12 bases separated the two germline ends. CDR3 length equals 15 residues. CDR1 and CDR2 (germline): SGHKS, YYEKEE (reference sequence). CDR3 DNA sequence: TGTGCCAGCAGCTTGGCTCCCGGGAATACCTACGAGCAGTACTTC. Translation gives CASSLAPGNTYEQYF.

The chain carries TRBV7-3 and TRBJ2-3; TRBD2 matches 11 bases. Germline assignment: CDR1 SGHTA and CDR2 FQGTGA. V shed 5 bases, J shed 2 bases, and the junction held 6 bases outside the gene matches. This CDR3 spans 16 amino acids. In nucleotides, the CDR3 is TGTGCCAGCAGCCCGGGGACTAGCGGCCCCACAGATACGCAGTATTTT. As protein: CASSPGTSGPTDTQYF.

The chain has TRBV15 and TRBJ2-4; 8 positions match TRBD1. CDR1 and CDR2 (germline): LNHNV, YYDKDF (reference sequence). The CDR3 extends over 15 amino acids. Trimming cost V 6 bases and J 3 bases; bases outside gene matches: 7. The CDR3 DNA follows: TGTGCCACCAGTAGACTCACAGGGGGCAAAAACATTCAGTACTTC. As protein: CATSRLTGGKNIQYF.

The chain couples TRBV30 to TRBJ2-1, with TRBD2 matching over 12 bases. The germline gives CDR1 GTSNPN, CDR2 SVGIG (reference sequence). This CDR3 region has 19 residues. The trim removed 2 bases at V and 6 bases at J, leaving 17 bases unmatched. Written as DNA, the CDR3 is TGTGCCTGGAGTCGGCTAGCGGGAGGGCCAGGCCGAAGGGGCAATGAGCAGTTCTTC. Protein: CAWSRLAGGPGRRGNEQFF.

The chain carries TRBV24-1 and TRBJ1-1; 10 bases fit TRBD1. In germline, CDR1 is KGHDR, CDR2 SFDVKD. The junction had 4 bases not matched to a gene; V was cut back by 4 bases and J by 3 bases. The CDR3 is 15 residues long. The CDR3 bases are TGTGCCACCAGTGACCCCGGGACAGGGGACACTGAAGCTTTCTTT. This gives the protein CATSDPGTGDTEAFF.

J is TRBJ1-3 and V is TRBV2; TRBD1 aligns across 9 bases. The J call may be incorrect, as the DNA end agrees better with TRBJ2-2. The V gene's germline CDR1 is SNHLY and CDR2 FYNNEI. The CDR3 totals 14 residues. CDR3 nucleotide sequence: TGTGCCAGCAAGGACAGGGGATGGACCGGGGAGCTGTTTTTT. This translates into CASKDRGWTGELFF.

The genes are TRBV5-1 and TRBJ2-1, with D possibly TRBD2 on 5 matching bases. Deletions cut 5 bases from V and 6 bases from J, with 9 bases between. From germline, CDR1 is SGHRS and CDR2 YFSETQ. The CDR3 is 12 amino acids. For the CDR3, the DNA is TGCGCCAGCAGGGACTGGGCCAATGAGCAGTTCTTC. Translating gives CASRDWANEQFF.

J is TRBJ1-5 and V is TRBV3-1 (or the pseudogene TRBV3-2); D is unclear. The CDR3 is 15 amino acids. Germline-derived CDR1 and CDR2 are LGHDT and YNNKEL (reference sequence). V lost 2 bases and J lost 1, with 9 bases in between. The DNA of the CDR3 is TGTGCCAGCAGCCAACGGGTGTTAAGCAATCAGCCCCAGCATTTT. Its translation is CASSQRVLSNQPQHF.

The V gene is TRBV6-5, the J gene TRBJ1-1, with 7 bases identical to TRBD1. Germline V gene sequence: CDR1 MNHEY, CDR2 SVGAGI. The CDR3 is made up of 14 amino acids. V gave up 3 bases and J gave up 6 bases; unmatched junction bases: 7. CDR3 sequence: CASSYLDRAPEAFF. As DNA, the CDR3 is TGTGCCAGCAGTTATTTAGACAGGGCGCCTGAAGCTTTCTTT.

The J gene is TRBJ1-6, the V gene TRBV30; weak D call: TRBD1 (5 bases). The CDR3 extends over 13 amino acids. Germline CDR1 GTSNPN, CDR2 SVGIG (reference sequence). V lost 7 bases to trimming and J lost 5 bases, with 12 bases between them. The DNA of the CDR3 is TGTGCCTTTTCAGACAGAAATAATTCACCCCTCCACTTT. Protein sequence: CAFSDRNNSPLHF. Based on the CDR3 plus reference TRBV30 and TRBJ1-6, the full variable domain is SQTIHQWPATLVQPVGSPLSLECTVEGTSNPNLYWYRQAAGRGLQLLFYSVGIGQISSEVPQNLSASRPQDRQFILSSKKLLLSDSGFYLCAFSDRNNSPLHFGNGTRLTVT.

The CDR3 DNA reads TGTGCCATCAGTGAGCCGAGGACTAGCGGGATAGGCGAGCAGTACTTC. Amino acid sequence: CAISEPRTSGIGEQYF. The chain carries TRBV10-3 and TRBJ2-7, with TRBD2 matching 12 bases. Trimming at V came to 2 bases and at J to 6 bases, leaving 8 bases not matched to a gene. Germline V lookup: CDR1 ENHRY, CDR2 SYGVKD. This CDR3 spans 16 amino acids.